These 21 T cell receptor beta chains originate from one sample sequenced in a study of shared clonotypes between healthy human individuals. Generated by immunoSEQ multiplex PCR, the TCRdb table keeps only in-frame clones and is missing some. The repertoire holds roughly 110,000 clones, roughly two thirds seen once, with 24% in the top ten. The sequenced material came from memory CD8+ T cells sorted from blood. Subset defined: CD45RO+ cells pooled with CCR7-negative TemRA cells. These receptors all stem from a woman in her twenties or thirties in good health.

The chain recombines TRBV13 with TRBJ2-7; the match to TRBD1 covers 8 bases. CDR1 and CDR2 (germline): PRHDT, FYEKMQ (reference sequence). V shed 4 bases, J shed 2 bases, and the junction held 4 bases outside the gene matches. CDR3 length: 14 residues. The chain's CDR3 is CASSYRDRPYEQYF. CDR3 nucleotide sequence: TGTGCCAGCAGCTACCGGGACAGGCCCTACGAGCAGTACTTC.

The chain joins TRBV6-4 to TRBJ2-1; a weak D match, TRBD2 (5 bases). Germline loops: CDR1 MRHNA, CDR2 SNTAGT. V dropped 3 bases and J dropped 5 bases, with 14 bases sitting between them. The length of the CDR3 is 15 residues. The CDR3 nucleotides read TGTGCCAGCAGTGAGCAAGGACTCAAGGACAATGAGCAGTTCTTC. It encodes CASSEQGLKDNEQFF.

The chain uses TRBV28 and TRBJ1-1, with unresolved D. Germline V CDR1 and CDR2: MDHEN, SYDVKM. The CDR3 loop spans 14 amino acids. Trimming pared 8 bases from V and 2 bases from J, leaving 15 bases between. CDR3 sequence (DNA): TGTGCCAGCCTACCATCCTGGGGAAACACTGAAGCTTTCTTT. Residues: CASLPSWGNTEAFF.

This clone was counted many times. The rearrangement uses TRBV28 and TRBJ2-6; no firm D call. Germline V gene lookup returns CDR1 MDHEN and CDR2 SYDVKM. V was clipped by 2 bases and J by 0 bases, with 5 bases between them. The CDR3 has 15 amino acids. As DNA, the CDR3 is TGTGCCAGCAGTTTAGTTCTCTCTGGGGCCAACGTCCTGACTTTC. It codes for CASSLVLSGANVLTF. The full variable domain, rest sourced from reference TRBV28 and TRBJ2-6, is DVKVTQSSRYLVKRTGEKVFLECVQDMDHENMFWYRQDPGLGLRLIYFSYDVKMKEKGDIPEGYSVSREKKERFSLILESASTNQTSMYLCASSLVLSGANVLTFGAGSRLTVL.

V gene TRBV19 combines with J gene TRBJ1-5; 10 bases align to TRBD1. Germline CDR1 is LNHDA and CDR2 is SQIVND (reference sequence). The CDR3 length is 15 residues. The junction had 2 bases not matched to a gene; V was cut back by 4 bases and J by 2 bases. The CDR3 is CASSSGQGGNQPQHF. CDR3 nucleotide sequence: TGTGCCAGTAGTAGCGGACAGGGGGGCAATCAGCCCCAGCATTTT.

This clone turned up a few times. The chain joins TRBV15 to TRBJ2-1, with 7 positions matching TRBD2. Unmatched junction bases numbered 1, after V lost 0 bases and J lost 2 bases. The CDR3 runs 15 residues. Germline CDR1 is LNHNV and CDR2 is YYDKDF (reference sequence). CDR3 DNA sequence: TGTGCCACCAGCAGAGAGCGGGAGCCCTACAATGAGCAGTTCTTC. It is translated as CATSREREPYNEQFF.

The chain couples TRBV15 to TRBJ2-3; TRBD2 aligns across 9 bases. The junction had 7 bases not matched to a gene; V was cut back by 3 bases and J by 0 bases. The CDR3 is 17 residues long. Germline V gene data show CDR1 as LNHNV and CDR2 as YYDKDF (reference sequence). The CDR3 is CATSRETSGRSTDTQYF. CDR3 sequence (DNA): TGTGCCACCAGCAGGGAAACTAGCGGGCGTAGCACAGATACGCAGTATTTT.

This clone has only a few counts. This chain links TRBV29-1 with TRBJ1-2; no definite D call. Trimming cost V 4 bases and J 8 bases, with 11 bases left between them. Germline loops: CDR1 SQVTM, CDR2 ANQGSEA. CDR3 length equals 11 residues. The CDR3 DNA sequence: TGCAGCGTTGCCTACGGGCCGGGCTACACCTTC. Encoded protein: CSVAYGPGYTF.

This chain connects TRBV5-4 to TRBJ1-1; D gene unclear. CDR3 size: 13 residues. The V gene lost 5 bases and the J gene lost 5 bases, with 13 bases spanning the gap. From germline, CDR1 is SGHNT and CDR2 YYREEE (reference sequence). DNA for the CDR3: TGTGCCAGCAGTAGTTACAGTTCGACTGAAGCTTTCTTT. This translates into CASSSYSSTEAFF.

The J gene is TRBJ1-5, the V gene TRBV28, with 7 bases that match TRBD1. Germline CDR1 and CDR2: MDHEN and SYDVKM. V shed 6 bases, J shed 6 bases, and the junction held 11 bases outside the gene matches. The CDR3 extends over 15 amino acids. Written as DNA, the CDR3 is TGTGCCAGCAGCGTAACAGGGGTTGACGTTCAGCCCCAGCATTTT. It specifies CASSVTGVDVQPQHF. The full variable domain, its missing parts supplied by reference TRBV28 and TRBJ1-5, is DVKVTQSSRYLVKRTGEKVFLECVQDMDHENMFWYRQDPGLGLRLIYFSYDVKMKEKGDIPEGYSVSREKKERFSLILESASTNQTSMYLCASSVTGVDVQPQHFGDGTRLSIL.

The chain has TRBV19 and TRBJ1-5; 8 bases are shared with TRBD1. Germline CDR1 is LNHDA and CDR2 is SQIVND (reference sequence). This CDR3 contains 14 residues. The V gene end was trimmed by 8 bases and the J gene end by 5 bases; junction bases not matched to a gene: 8. CDR3 region: CASARQGIDQPQHF. As DNA, the CDR3 is TGTGCCAGTGCCCGACAGGGGATCGATCAGCCCCAGCATTTT.

The chain carries TRBV5-1 and TRBJ2-5; 11 bases fit TRBD2. Trimming cost V 0 bases and J 4 bases; bases outside gene matches: 5. The germline V gene has CDR1 SGHRS and CDR2 YFSETQ. The CDR3 contains 16 residues. The CDR3 bases are TGCGCCAGCAGCTTGGCACTAGCGGGAGTAGGAGAGACCCAGTACTTC. Amino acids: CASSLALAGVGETQYF.

V usage is TRBV28 and J usage is TRBJ2-5; 11 nucleotides align to TRBD2. The CDR3 sequence is 15 residues long. The germline CDR1 and CDR2 sequences are MDHEN and SYDVKM. Trimming at V came to 6 bases and at J to 2 bases, leaving 5 bases not matched to a gene. In DNA, the CDR3 is TGTGCCAGCAGCGCCGGGACTAGCGGACAAGAGACCCAGTACTTC. Protein: CASSAGTSGQETQYF.

This chain connects TRBV30 to TRBJ2-3, with 9 bases that match TRBD2. The J segment lost 7 bases and the V segment lost 0 bases, leaving 8 bases of the junction unmatched. The CDR3 has 15 residues. Germline V gene data show CDR1 as GTSNPN and CDR2 as SVGIG (reference sequence). The CDR3 region has the DNA TGTGCCTGGAGTGTACCGGCGGGAGGGACAAATACGCAGTATTTT. This codes for CAWSVPAGGTNTQYF.

The J gene is TRBJ2-5, the V gene TRBV15; tentatively, D is TRBD1 (5 bases). From germline, CDR1 is LNHNV and CDR2 YYDKDF (reference sequence). Trimming cost V 2 bases and J 3 bases, with 22 bases left between them. The CDR3 is made up of 18 amino acids. CDR3 sequence reads: CATSRYPGNGKPKETQYF. For the CDR3, the DNA is TGTGCCACCAGCAGATATCCAGGGAATGGCAAGCCTAAAGAGACCCAGTACTTC.

This clone was recorded only once. This chain uses TRBV11-2 with TRBJ2-7; a weak D match, TRBD1 (5 bases). The V gene lost 1 base and the J gene lost 5 bases, with 12 bases spanning the gap. The CDR3 is 14 amino acids. The germline V gene encodes CDR1 SGHAT and CDR2 FQNNGV. Written as DNA, the CDR3 is TGTGCCAGCAGCTTAGTAGGTGGGGCAAACGAGCAGTACTTC. Protein sequence: CASSLVGGANEQYF.

This chain connects TRBV5-1 to TRBJ2-1, with 14 positions matching TRBD2. Germline-derived CDR1 and CDR2 are SGHRS and YFSETQ. This CDR3 comprises 18 residues. V shed 6 bases, J shed 0 bases, and the junction held 8 bases outside the gene matches. The CDR3 is CASTGLAGGSSSYNEQFF. DNA for the CDR3: TGCGCCAGCACCGGACTAGCGGGAGGATCCAGCTCCTACAATGAGCAGTTCTTC. The full variable domain, rest sourced from reference TRBV5-1 and TRBJ2-1, is KAGVTQTPRYLIKTRGQQVTLSCSPISGHRSVSWYQQTPGQGLQFLFEYFSETQRNKGNFPGRFSGRQFSNSRSEMNVSTLELGDSALYLCASTGLAGGSSSYNEQFFGPGTRLTVL.

This clone was recorded only once. The chain has TRBV28 and TRBJ2-5; D is perhaps TRBD1 (6 bases). V dropped 5 bases and J dropped 1 base, with 11 bases sitting between them. Germline-derived CDR1 and CDR2 are MDHEN and SYDVKM. This CDR3 is built from 14 residues. The chain's CDR3 is CASSLGQIQETQYF. CDR3 DNA: TGTGCCAGCAGTCTTGGACAGATCCAAGAGACCCAGTACTTC.

CDR3 in amino acids: CASSPGGQGARETQYF. DNA for the CDR3: TGTGCCAGCAGTCCCGGTGGACAGGGGGCCCGTGAGACCCAGTACTTC. The V gene is TRBV28, the J gene TRBJ2-5, with 11 nucleotides matching TRBD1. The CDR3 consists of 16 residues. V lost 5 bases and J lost 5; bases outside the gene matches: 10. CDR1 is MDHEN, CDR2 SYDVKM, per germline.

About this clone: Other nucleotide sequences from this sample produce the same CDR3. The chain is built from TRBV28 and TRBJ2-5, with 8 bases lining up with TRBD2. After removal of 6 bases from V and 5 bases from J, the junction contained 11 bases not matched to a gene. This CDR3 spans 15 amino acids. CDR1 MDHEN and CDR2 SYDVKM come from the germline V gene. CDR3 loop: CASSHGSSGSETQYF. In DNA form, the CDR3 reads TGTGCCAGCAGCCACGGGTCTAGCGGGTCCGAGACCCAGTACTTC.

This clone turned up a few times. Additional DNA sequences in this sample encode the identical CDR3. The V and J genes are TRBV28 and TRBJ1-5; 7 bases are a match to TRBD1. Germline loops: CDR1 MDHEN, CDR2 SYDVKM. J gave up 1 base and V 5 bases, and 5 bases lay outside the gene matches. CDR3 length equals 15 residues. CDR3 sequence reads: CASSRTGGSNQPQHF. The CDR3 bases are TGTGCCAGCAGTCGGACAGGTGGAAGCAATCAGCCCCAGCATTTT.